A selection of T cell receptor beta chains follows, all from one sample in a study of T-cell reconstitution after alpha-beta-depleted transplantation in children. One entry per CDR3 protein results from TCRdb running MiXCR on the PCR reads. The data contain about 610,000 distinct CDR3 sequences, roughly 10% of them seen just once; the ten biggest clones take up roughly 4%. Specimen: PBMCs from the stem cell graft donor, collected from the stem cell graft. The receptors shown here come from a human donor who donated a stem cell graft to a child with acute myeloid leukemia. Each CDR3 is given with its conserved first and last residue. The D gene is left open where the match is weak. Expanded clones get a size class; other rows say once, few or many, or leave the size out.

cdr3_aa cdr3_nt clone_size v_call d_call j_call
CSARDRLAYSYEQYF TGCAGTGCTAGAGATAGACTAGCCTACTCCTACGAGCAGTACTTC few TRBV20-1 TRBD2 TRBJ2-7
CSARVKRERTRTTNEKLFF TGCAGTGCTAGAGTCAAAAGGGAGAGAACCAGGACAACTAATGAAAAACTGTTTTTT - TRBV20-1 - TRBJ1-4
CASTDHGESYNEQFF TGTGCCAGCACCGATCACGGGGAGTCCTACAATGAGCAGTTCTTC few TRBV7-2 - TRBJ2-1
CASSSTVGTEAFF TGTGCTAGCAGCTCGACAGTGGGCACTGAAGCTTTCTTT few TRBV7-7 - TRBJ1-1
CATSRVGGAGEKLFF TGTGCCACCAGCAGAGTCGGTGGGGCGGGGGAAAAACTGTTTTTT many TRBV15 - TRBJ1-4
CASSLVPTGAGANVLTF TGTGCCAGCAGTTTAGTCCCAACAGGGGCTGGGGCCAACGTCCTGACTTTC - TRBV28 TRBD1 TRBJ2-6
CASSLLEGTYEQYF TGTGCCAGCAGCTTATTAGAGGGAACCTACGAGCAGTACTTC few TRBV7-9 - TRBJ2-7
CASSLYWDYEQYF TGTGCCAGCAGTCTCTACTGGGACTACGAGCAGTACTTC - TRBV27 - TRBJ2-7
CASSYTGTPRPLQHF TGTGCCAGCAGCTATACCGGGACGCCCCGACCCCTCCAGCATTTT many TRBV7-2 - TRBJ1-5
CASSDSMVAASTDTQYF TGTGCCAGCAGTGACTCCATGGTAGCGGCTAGCACAGATACGCAGTATTTT few TRBV6-4 - TRBJ2-3
CASRAGTSGPYNEQFF TGTGCCAGCAGGGCCGGGACTAGCGGGCCCTACAATGAGCAGTTCTTC - TRBV12-3/TRBV12-4 TRBD2 TRBJ2-1
CATSRDRGRLNTEAFF TGTGCCACCAGCAGAGATAGGGGCCGATTGAACACTGAAGCTTTCTTT many TRBV15 - TRBJ1-1
CSARRLAGVYNEQFF TGCAGTGCTAGGAGACTAGCGGGAGTTTACAATGAGCAGTTCTTC many TRBV20-1 TRBD2 TRBJ2-1
CASTPDRVNGEQFF TGTGCCAGCACCCCGGACAGAGTTAACGGTGAGCAGTTCTTC many TRBV6-2/TRBV6-3 - TRBJ2-1
CSVEDRALSGELFF TGCAGCGTTGAAGATAGGGCCCTTAGCGGGGAGCTGTTTTTT few TRBV29-1 - TRBJ2-2
CASSFGASGVGKNIQYF TGTGCCAGCAGCTTCGGGGCTAGCGGCGTCGGCAAAAACATTCAGTACTTC few TRBV7-2 TRBD2 TRBJ2-4
CASSLFAGDNEQFF TGTGCCAGCAGCTTGTTTGCCGGGGACAATGAGCAGTTCTTC - TRBV5-5 - TRBJ2-1
CASSLGQGVEGTEAFF TGTGCCAGCAGTTTGGGACAGGGAGTTGAAGGCACTGAAGCTTTCTTT few TRBV6-5 TRBD1 TRBJ1-1
CASSDRSGRMSYEQYF TGTGCCAGCAGTGATCGGTCGGGCAGAATGTCCTACGAGCAGTACTTC many TRBV2 - TRBJ2-7
CASSSGPNGGDTQYF TGCGCCAGCAGCTCGGGACCGAATGGCGGAGATACGCAGTATTTT many TRBV5-1 - TRBJ2-3
CASSPIAGAGQDTQYF TGCGCCAGCAGCCCGATAGCGGGAGCAGGACAAGATACGCAGTATTTT many TRBV4-3 TRBD2 TRBJ2-3
CSVAGGQGDTQYF TGCAGCGTTGCAGGGGGACAGGGAGATACGCAGTATTTT many TRBV29-1 TRBD1 TRBJ2-3
CASSPRTGRSNTEAFF TGCGCCAGCAGCCCGAGGACAGGGCGATCGAACACTGAAGCTTTCTTT - TRBV5-1 TRBD1 TRBJ1-1
CASSYPGLADQETQYF TGTGCCAGCAGTTACCCGGGACTAGCGGACCAAGAGACCCAGTACTTC - TRBV6-2/TRBV6-3 TRBD2 TRBJ2-5
CSVANTGELFF TGCAGCGTTGCCAACACCGGGGAGCTGTTTTTT - TRBV29-1 - TRBJ2-2
CASSLMTSGDYEQYF TGTGCCAGCAGCTTAATGACTAGCGGCGACTACGAGCAGTACTTC many TRBV7-2 TRBD2 TRBJ2-7
CASSLAPSGRGETQYF TGTGCCAGCAGCTTGGCTCCTAGCGGGAGAGGAGAGACCCAGTACTTC many TRBV7-9 TRBD2 TRBJ2-5
CAVSVPPLGEQFF TGTGCCGTCAGCGTGCCCCCCTTGGGTGAGCAGTTCTTC few TRBV6-1 - TRBJ2-1
CSVGLGGGFRNTEAFF TGCAGCGTTGGTCTCGGGGGAGGATTTCGGAACACTGAAGCTTTCTTT few TRBV29-1 - TRBJ1-1
CASSSPGRGIKTQYF TGTGCCAGCAGTTCCCCGGGCAGGGGCATTAAGACCCAGTACTTC - TRBV6-5 - TRBJ2-5
CASRGPREPDTQYF TGTGCCAGCAGGGGCCCGCGGGAGCCAGATACGCAGTATTTT few TRBV27 TRBD2 TRBJ2-3
CASRQGAAGANVLTF TGTGCCAGCAGACAGGGGGCCGCTGGGGCCAACGTCCTGACTTTC many TRBV7-9 TRBD1 TRBJ2-6
CASSYKTGAFSYEQYF TGTGCCAGCAGTTACAAGACAGGGGCGTTTTCCTACGAGCAGTACTTC - TRBV27 TRBD1 TRBJ2-7
CASSQELGTSGRVGAYNEQFF TGCGCCAGCAGCCAAGAGTTGGGGACTAGCGGGAGGGTGGGCGCCTACAATGAGCAGTTCTTC - TRBV4-1 TRBD2 TRBJ2-1
CSVSSRDRVNEQYF TGCAGCGTCTCGAGCCGGGACAGGGTCAACGAGCAGTACTTC - TRBV29-1 TRBD1 TRBJ2-7
CASSTAGLWGELFF TGTGCCAGCAGTACCGCGGGACTGTGGGGGGAGCTGTTTTTT - TRBV28 - TRBJ2-2
CASAKREGRGTGELFF TGTGCCAGCGCCAAGCGGGAGGGCCGAGGAACCGGGGAGCTGTTTTTT few TRBV6-1 TRBD2 TRBJ2-2
CASSPRPTVQETQYF TGTGCCAGCTCACCACGCCCGACAGTTCAAGAGACTCAGTACTTC few TRBV18 - TRBJ2-5
CASSLHQGSGANVLTF TGTGCCAGCAGTTTACATCAGGGGTCTGGGGCCAACGTCCTGACTTTC few TRBV28 - TRBJ2-6
CATIGRERSDEQFF TGTGCCACCATAGGGCGGGAGAGGAGCGATGAGCAGTTCTTC - TRBV24-1 TRBD2 TRBJ2-1
CATTLKAGTNTEAFF TGTGCCACCACCCTCAAAGCGGGAACGAACACTGAAGCTTTCTTT - TRBV15 - TRBJ1-1
CSARVRGAETQYF TGCAGTGCTAGAGTACGGGGGGCAGAGACCCAGTACTTC - TRBV20-1 - TRBJ2-5
CASSYPRAPLDLLAKNIQYF TGTGCCAGCAGTTACCCACGGGCTCCATTGGACTTACTAGCCAAAAACATTCAGTACTTC many TRBV6-6 - TRBJ2-4
CASSFNPGQGPGEQFF TGCGCCAGCAGCTTCAACCCGGGACAGGGCCCGGGTGAGCAGTTCTTC - TRBV5-1 TRBD1 TRBJ2-1
CASSLGSGRSSYNEQFF TGTGCCAGCAGCTTAGGGAGCGGGAGGTCCTCCTACAATGAGCAGTTCTTC few TRBV7-3 TRBD2 TRBJ2-1
CASSPWGLAGDQETQYF TGTGCCAGCAGCCCTTGGGGACTAGCGGGGGACCAAGAGACCCAGTACTTC - TRBV14 TRBD2 TRBJ2-5
CASRGAGEKLFF TGTGCCAGCAGGGGGGCCGGTGAAAAACTGTTTTTT few TRBV6-5 - TRBJ1-4
CASSYEFGTEQFF TGTGCCAGCAGCTATGAATTTGGTACTGAGCAGTTCTTC - TRBV6-2/TRBV6-3 - TRBJ2-1
CASSWSLAPRSTDTQYF TGTGCCAGCAGTTGGAGTCTAGCTCCCCGGAGCACAGATACGCAGTATTTT many TRBV6-2/TRBV6-3 - TRBJ2-3
CASRTRARVKETQYF TGTGCCAGCAGGACACGGGCCAGGGTAAAGGAGACCCAGTACTTC - TRBV28 - TRBJ2-5